This T cell receptor (beta chain) is drawn from a study of primary melanoma T cells and metastatic recurrence. Study-wide context: Samples were primary melanomas of stage T2 to T4. The study, taken as a whole, reports: Melanomas with T-cell fraction above 20% appeared to have better outcomes.

The patients had surgically resected primary melanoma at risk of metastatic recurrence. This CDR3 has 16 amino acids. Trimming at V came to 3 bases and at J to 10 bases, leaving 11 bases not matched to a gene. Germline CDR1 is WNHNN and CDR2 is SYGVQD (reference sequence). Clones were sequenced by immunoSEQ multiplex PCR, and TCRdb holds only the in-frame ones, with some missing. Here the sample spans some 1,500 clones, 75% to 90% being singletons. On this clone: The target antigen is unknown.

Sequencing was performed on melanoma tumor tissue. The TCR sequence derives from a human donor with melanoma. The V call is TRBV10-1, the J call TRBJ2-1; TRBD2 matches at 11 bases. CDR3 in DNA: TGCGCCAGCAGTGAAGGGCTAGCGGGAGGCCGGAGGGAGCAGTTCTTC. Protein: CASSEGLAGGRREQFF.